A single sample gave rise to the 12 T cell receptor beta chains below, sequenced in a study of a mutant IDH1 vaccine in newly diagnosed glioma (dated by TCRdb to about 2021). No antigen is known for these receptors. Read against the paper, the sample's time point label means: week 23, last vaccination. A 20-mer mutant IDH1 peptide at 300 micrograms in Montanide made up each vaccine dose, which was injected subcutaneously together with topical imiquimod. Library preparation used the immunoSEQ multiplex PCR assay. This immuneACCESS table, as held by TCRdb, lists in-frame sequences with V and J called but not all clones. Of the missing ones, under half trace to an unresolved V gene in checked studies; the others have no known cause. The sample table holds 52,000 or so clones, of which 80% were seen once. About 6.3% of the sample belongs to the ten largest clones. Here the sequenced sample was PBMCs, taken from a glioma patient whose treatment included an IDH1 peptide vaccine. The origin of the receptors is a man aged 40-55 years with glioma.

This clone appeared many times. This rearrangement joins TRBV4-2 to TRBJ1-6, with TRBD1 matching 8 bases. V lost 0 bases, J lost 10 bases, and 11 bases stayed unmatched. This CDR3 is built from 17 residues. CDR1 LGHNA and CDR2 YNFKEQ come from the germline V gene. CDR3 loop: CASSQDPPGQGGSPLHF. The CDR3 bases are TGTGCCAGCAGCCAAGATCCCCCCGGACAGGGCGGGTCACCCCTCCACTTT.

V usage is TRBV18 and J usage is TRBJ2-7, with 8 nucleotides matching TRBD1. The junction had 1 base not matched to a gene; V was cut back by 0 bases and J by 3 bases. This CDR3 is built from 14 residues. Germline CDR1 reads KGHSH; CDR2 reads LQKENI. The CDR3: CASSPPGQDYEQYF. The CDR3 nucleotides are TGTGCCAGCTCACCACCGGGACAGGACTACGAGCAGTACTTC.

The V and J genes are TRBV6-1 and TRBJ1-6; tentative D call: TRBD1 (6 bases). Trimming pared 8 bases from V and 14 bases from J, leaving 16 bases between. The CDR3 runs 12 residues. Germline V CDR1 and CDR2: MNHNS, SASEGT. Here the CDR3 reads CASYRQEGALHF. Written as DNA, the CDR3 is TGTGCCAGCTACAGACAGGAGGGCGCCCTCCACTTT.

The gene calls are TRBV6-5 and TRBJ1-5, with D hard to call. CDR1 is MNHEY and CDR2 is SVGAGI in the germline V gene. The CDR3 sequence is 13 residues long. Trimming took off 2 bases at V and 7 bases at J, with 9 bases between the two ends. Here the CDR3 reads CASSYRVGQPQHF. CDR3 sequence (DNA): TGTGCCAGCAGTTACAGGGTTGGCCAGCCCCAGCATTTT.

The rearrangement uses TRBV2 and TRBJ1-1; D may be TRBD1 (5 bases). This CDR3 comprises 13 residues. Germline V lookup: CDR1 SNHLY, CDR2 FYNNEI. V shed 3 bases and J shed 5 bases, with 10 bases lying between them. The CDR3, as DNA: TGTGCCAGCAGTGACAGGGACGGTACTGAAGCTTTCTTT. Encoded protein: CASSDRDGTEAFF.

V and J are TRBV19 and TRBJ2-7, with D unclear. Germline V CDR1 and CDR2: LNHDA, SQIVND (reference sequence). The V and J ends lost 1 base and 6 bases respectively, with 13 bases between them. There are 14 residues in the CDR3. The CDR3 DNA follows: TGTGCCAGTAGTATAGGAGGTAAAGCGACCGAGCAGTACTTC. Protein: CASSIGGKATEQYF.

V is TRBV10-2 and J is TRBJ1-6; TRBD1 agrees at 9 bases. CDR1 and CDR2 from the germline V gene are WSHSY and SAAADI. The V segment lost 6 bases and the J segment 8 bases; nucleotides outside the gene matches: 11. The CDR3 is 16 amino acids. In DNA, the CDR3 is TGCGCCAGCAGAGATGATAGGACAGGGGATCATTCACCCCTCCACTTT. Its protein product is CASRDDRTGDHSPLHF.

The chain is built from TRBV27 and TRBJ2-1; tentatively, D is TRBD2 (5 bases). In germline, CDR1 is MNHEY, CDR2 SMNVEV (reference sequence). V was shortened by 4 bases and J by 1 base, with 8 bases between the two germline ends. The CDR3 is 14 amino acids. CDR3 sequence: CASSSPGSYNEQFF. The DNA for the CDR3 is TGTGCCAGCAGTTCCCCGGGGTCCTACAATGAGCAGTTCTTC.

The rearrangement links TRBV4-1 to TRBJ2-3; 15 bases fit TRBD2. There are 18 residues in the CDR3. With 3 bases clipped from V and 4 bases from J, the junction kept 8 bases outside the gene matches. The germline V gene has CDR1 MGHRA and CDR2 YSYEKL. For the CDR3, the DNA is TGCGCCAGCAGCCAGTTCGGGACTAGCGGGGGGTGGGCAGATACGCAGTATTTT. As protein: CASSQFGTSGGWADTQYF.

This clone has only a few counts. The chain combines TRBV6-5 with TRBJ1-6, with D possibly TRBD1 on 6 matching bases. CDR1 and CDR2 from the germline V gene are MNHEY and SVGAGI. The CDR3 is 16 residues long. V was trimmed by 0 bases and J by 7 bases, leaving 13 bases between them. The CDR3 loop is CASSYSTQGGNSPLHF. The DNA of the CDR3 is TGTGCCAGCAGTTACTCGACACAGGGAGGAAATTCACCCCTCCACTTT.

The rearrangement uses TRBV5-5 and TRBJ1-2, with a possible D match to TRBD1 (6 bases). Germline loops: CDR1 SGHKS, CDR2 YYEKEE (reference sequence). The CDR3 has 16 residues. The germline V and J ends were trimmed by 5 bases and 4 bases, with 21 bases remaining between them. The DNA for the CDR3 is TGTGCCAGCAGTCTCTCCGTGGAGGGGGGATCCTATGGCTACACCTTC. Its protein is CASSLSVEGGSYGYTF.

The V call is TRBV25-1, the J call TRBJ1-6, with no clear D. Germline values: CDR1 MGHDK, CDR2 SYGVNS. V lost 7 bases, J lost 2 bases, and 9 bases lay in between. The CDR3 runs 14 residues. As DNA, the CDR3 is TGTGCCAGCAAGGACGGGCCCTATAATTCACCCCTCCACTTT. Amino acid sequence: CASKDGPYNSPLHF.